These 6 T cell receptor beta chains were sequenced from one sample in a study of blood T cells in healthy people across ages. Alongside a J-beta primer mix, a sample-barcoded 5' primer served in a second PCR lasting roughly 7 to 11 cycles. TCRdb used MiXCR to reprocess the 5' RACE reads, holding one entry per CDR3 protein. Of around 780,000 distinct CDR3 sequences in the sample, about 56% were seen once. The sequenced sample consisted of blood. These receptors originate from a man aged 40-50 years in good health.

The J gene is TRBJ1-2, the V gene TRBV20-1; maybe TRBD1 (5 bases). V was cut by 6 bases and J by 4 bases, with 9 bases left in between. The CDR3 runs 11 residues. Germline V gives CDR1 DFQATT, CDR2 SNEGSKA (reference sequence). CDR3 sequence (DNA): TGCAGTGCGGGGGGTTTCTATGGCTACACCTTC. It translates to CSAGGFYGYTF.

This chain uses TRBV3-1 with TRBJ1-2; TRBD1 might be the D (5 bases). CDR1 and CDR2 (germline): LGHDT, YNNKEL (reference sequence). The CDR3 length is 13 residues. V was cut by 1 base and J by 8 bases, with 11 bases left in between. The CDR3 DNA is TGTGCCAGCAGCCAAGTGGAGGGGAACGGCTACACCTTC. It is translated as CASSQVEGNGYTF.

The J gene is TRBJ1-2, the V gene TRBV7-2, with TRBD1 matching 7 bases. Germline loops: CDR1 SGHTA, CDR2 FQGNSA. V gave up 7 bases and J gave up 3 bases; unmatched junction bases: 5. The CDR3 is 13 residues long. The CDR3 region is CASTRQGHYGYTF. In DNA form, the CDR3 reads TGTGCCAGCACCAGACAGGGCCACTATGGCTACACCTTC.

The CDR3 spells CASRTNSPVRTGSSGANVLTF. CDR3 bases: TGTGCCAGCAGAACGAATTCCCCTGTCCGGACAGGGAGCTCTGGGGCCAACGTCCTGACTTTC. The chain recombines TRBV6-2 or TRBV6-3 with TRBJ2-6; TRBD1 matches at 8 bases. From germline, CDR1 is MNHEY and CDR2 SVGEGT. J lost 0 bases, V lost 6 bases, and 19 bases had no gene match. The CDR3 extends over 21 amino acids.

The chain couples TRBV7-2 to TRBJ2-7; D is possibly TRBD2 (5 bases). This CDR3 has 15 residues. Between the trimmed V and J ends, which lost 3 bases and 0 bases, there was a span of 12 bases. The germline V gene encodes CDR1 SGHTA and CDR2 FQGNSA. The CDR3 here is CASSFVGSSSYEQYF. The CDR3 DNA sequence: TGTGCCAGCAGCTTTGTGGGGAGTTCCTCCTACGAGCAGTACTTC. The whole variable domain, filled in from reference TRBV7-2 and TRBJ2-7, reads GAGVSQSPSNKVTEKGKDVELRCDPISGHTALYWYRQSLGQGLEFLIYFQGNSAPDKSGLPSDRFSAERTGGSVSTLTIQRTQQEDSAVYLCASSFVGSSSYEQYFGPGTRLTVT.

This clonotype showed up just once. One end of the junction varies from germline; a read error may be responsible. The chain couples TRBV7-3 to TRBJ2-7, with a tentative D call TRBD2 (5 bases). This CDR3 has 15 amino acids. Germline V gene sequence: CDR1 SGHTA, CDR2 FQGTGA. As DNA, the CDR3 is TGTGCCAGCAGCTTACAGGTCGGGATGGGAGAGACCCAGTACTTT. This translates into CASSLQVGMGETQYF.